Detailed here is one T cell receptor (beta chain). What it binds is unknown. The data were obtained in a study of T cells in narcolepsy. Study details: Enrolled donors included narcolepsy type 1 or type 2 patients and healthy controls.

Germline-derived CDR1 and CDR2 are SEHNR and FQNEAQ (reference sequence). V was pared by 3 bases and J by 6 bases, with 3 bases of the junction left unmatched. This CDR3 spans 13 amino acids. Data came from immunoSEQ multiplex PCR; TCRdb stores just in-frame clones and leaves some out. This sample has 25,000 to 35,000 clones; around 79% occur once, and the top ten carry around 7.2%. General observations from the study: Autoreactive clonotypes reportedly recurred in blood of same and different patients, not controls. Autoreactive clone sequences were missing from some blood memory CD4+ repertoires. Autoreactive HCRT-specific and TRIB2-specific clonotypes were marked in same-patient CSF-versus-blood CD4+ comparisons.

The J gene is TRBJ2-7, the V gene TRBV7-9; TRBD2 aligns across 9 bases. The sequence was obtained from a human donor in good health. The sequenced material came from memory (CD45RA-) CD4+ T cells from blood. CDR3 sequence (DNA): TGTGCCAGCAGCTTCGGACTAGCGAGCGAGCAGTACTTC. This encodes CASSFGLASEQYF.